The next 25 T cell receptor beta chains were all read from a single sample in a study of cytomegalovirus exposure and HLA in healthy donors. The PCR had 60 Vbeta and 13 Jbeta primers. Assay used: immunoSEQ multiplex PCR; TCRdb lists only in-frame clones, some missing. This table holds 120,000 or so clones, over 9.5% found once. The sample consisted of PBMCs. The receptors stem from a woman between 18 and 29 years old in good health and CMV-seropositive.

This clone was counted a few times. This CDR3 reads CASSQSPGRGADGYTF. The CDR3 DNA follows: TGCGCCAGCAGCCAGTCCCCAGGGCGGGGGGCGGATGGCTACACCTTC. The chain joins TRBV4-1 to TRBJ1-2, with TRBD1 as a possible D gene (6 bases). The CDR3 has 16 residues. Germline values: CDR1 MGHRA, CDR2 YSYEKL. V lost 3 bases to trimming and J lost 6 bases, with 20 bases between them.

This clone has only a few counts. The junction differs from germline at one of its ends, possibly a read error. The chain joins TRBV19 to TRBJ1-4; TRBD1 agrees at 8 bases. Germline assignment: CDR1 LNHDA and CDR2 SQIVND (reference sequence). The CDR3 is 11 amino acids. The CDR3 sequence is CASSSTGGFTF. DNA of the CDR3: TGTGCCAGTAGTAGTACAGGGGGATTTACTTTT.

CDR3 amino acids: CASSGADYGYTF. The CDR3 DNA reads TGTGCCAGCAGTGGGGCGGATTATGGCTACACCTTC. The chain couples TRBV28 to TRBJ1-2, with a possible D match to TRBD1 (5 bases). Trimming shortened V by 5 bases and J by 5 bases, and 9 bases separated the two germline ends. Germline CDR1 MDHEN, CDR2 SYDVKM. The CDR3 contains 12 residues.

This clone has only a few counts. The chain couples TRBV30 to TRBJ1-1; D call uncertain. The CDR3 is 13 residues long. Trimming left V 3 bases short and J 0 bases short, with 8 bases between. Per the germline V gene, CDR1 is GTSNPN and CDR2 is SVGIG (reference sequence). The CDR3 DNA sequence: TGTGCCTGGAGGTCGGGGATGAACACTGAAGCTTTCTTT. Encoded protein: CAWRSGMNTEAFF.

The CDR3 sequence: CASKAPGEVYGYTF. In DNA, the CDR3 is TGTGCCAGCAAGGCCCCGGGGGAAGTCTATGGCTACACCTTC. This sequence joins TRBV6-5 and TRBJ1-2; tentatively, D is TRBD1 (5 bases). In germline, CDR1 is MNHEY, CDR2 SVGAGI. This CDR3 comprises 14 residues. Trimming stripped 7 bases from V and 4 bases from J, with 16 bases between.

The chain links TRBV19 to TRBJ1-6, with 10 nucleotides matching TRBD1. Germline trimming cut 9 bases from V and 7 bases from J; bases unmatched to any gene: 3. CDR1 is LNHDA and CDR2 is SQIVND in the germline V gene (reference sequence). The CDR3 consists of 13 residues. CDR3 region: CASRDRGNSPLHF. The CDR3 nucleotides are TGTGCCAGCCGGGACAGGGGAAATTCACCCCTCCACTTT. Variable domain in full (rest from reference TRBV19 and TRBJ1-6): DGGITQSPKYLFRKEGQNVTLSCEQNLNHDAMYWYRQDPGQGLRLIYYSQIVNDFQKGDIAEGYSVSREKKESFPLTVTSAQKNPTAFYLCASRDRGNSPLHFGNGTRLTVT.

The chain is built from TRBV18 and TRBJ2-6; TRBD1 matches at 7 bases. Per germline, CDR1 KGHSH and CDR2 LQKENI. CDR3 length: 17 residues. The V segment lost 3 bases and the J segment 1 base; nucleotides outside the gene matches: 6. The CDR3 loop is CASSPPLTGSGANVLTF. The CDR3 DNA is TGTGCCAGCTCACCGCCCCTGACAGGGTCTGGGGCCAACGTCCTGACTTTC.

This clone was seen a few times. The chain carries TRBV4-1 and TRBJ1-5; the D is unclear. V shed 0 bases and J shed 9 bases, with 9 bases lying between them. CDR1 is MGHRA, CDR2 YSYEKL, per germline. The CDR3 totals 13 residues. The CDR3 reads CASSQDTGWPQHF. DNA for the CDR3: TGCGCCAGCAGCCAAGACACCGGGTGGCCCCAGCATTTT.

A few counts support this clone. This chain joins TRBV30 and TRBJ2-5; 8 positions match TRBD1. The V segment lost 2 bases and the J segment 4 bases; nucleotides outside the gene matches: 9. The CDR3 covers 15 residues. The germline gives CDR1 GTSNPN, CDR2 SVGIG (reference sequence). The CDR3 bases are TGTGCCTGGAGTCTCTACAGGGGGGCGGGAGAGACCCAGTACTTC. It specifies CAWSLYRGAGETQYF.

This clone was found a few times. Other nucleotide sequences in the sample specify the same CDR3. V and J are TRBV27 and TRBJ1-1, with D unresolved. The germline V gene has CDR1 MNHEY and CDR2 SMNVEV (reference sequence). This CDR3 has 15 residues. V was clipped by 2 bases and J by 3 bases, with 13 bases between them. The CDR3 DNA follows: TGTGCCAGCAGTTTAGGTCTAGGACTCTACACTGAAGCTTTCTTT. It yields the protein CASSLGLGLYTEAFF.

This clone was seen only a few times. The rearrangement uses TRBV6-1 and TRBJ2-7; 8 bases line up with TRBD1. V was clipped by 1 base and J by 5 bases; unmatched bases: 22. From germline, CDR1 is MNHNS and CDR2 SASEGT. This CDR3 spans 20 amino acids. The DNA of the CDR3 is TGTGCCAGCAGTGAAGGAGGACAGGGCCTATTAGGATTAGGGTCGAACGAGCAGTACTTC. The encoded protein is CASSEGGQGLLGLGSNEQYF.

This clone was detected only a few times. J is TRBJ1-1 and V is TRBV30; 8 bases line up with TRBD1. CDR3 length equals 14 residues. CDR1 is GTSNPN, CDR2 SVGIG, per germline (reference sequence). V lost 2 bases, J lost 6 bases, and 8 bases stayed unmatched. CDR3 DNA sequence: TGTGCCTGGAGTCCGGGACAGGTTCGGGCTGAAGCTTTCTTT. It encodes CAWSPGQVRAEAFF.

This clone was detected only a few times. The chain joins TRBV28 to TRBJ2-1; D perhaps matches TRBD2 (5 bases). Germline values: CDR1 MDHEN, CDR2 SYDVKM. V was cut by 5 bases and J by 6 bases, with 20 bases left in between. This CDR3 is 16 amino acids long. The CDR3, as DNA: TGTGCCAGCAGTCCTCCCCGAAGGGCGGGCGGCAATGAGCAGTTCTTC. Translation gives CASSPPRRAGGNEQFF. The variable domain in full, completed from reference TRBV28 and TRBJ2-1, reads DVKVTQSSRYLVKRTGEKVFLECVQDMDHENMFWYRQDPGLGLRLIYFSYDVKMKEKGDIPEGYSVSREKKERFSLILESASTNQTSMYLCASSPPRRAGGNEQFFGPGTRLTVL.

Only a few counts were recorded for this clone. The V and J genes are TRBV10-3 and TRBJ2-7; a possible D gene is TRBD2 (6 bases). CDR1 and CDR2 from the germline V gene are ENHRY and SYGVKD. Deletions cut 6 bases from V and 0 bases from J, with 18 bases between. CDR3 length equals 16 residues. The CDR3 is CAISEGLATVSYEQYF. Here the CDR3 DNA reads TGTGCCATCAGCGAGGGACTCGCTACAGTCTCCTACGAGCAGTACTTC.

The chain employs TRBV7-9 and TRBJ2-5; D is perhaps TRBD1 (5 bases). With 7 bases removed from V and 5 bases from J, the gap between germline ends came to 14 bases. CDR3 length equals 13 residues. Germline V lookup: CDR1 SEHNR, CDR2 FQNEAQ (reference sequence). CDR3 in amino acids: CASTQGAWETQYF. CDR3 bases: TGTGCCAGCACCCAGGGCGCCTGGGAGACCCAGTACTTC.

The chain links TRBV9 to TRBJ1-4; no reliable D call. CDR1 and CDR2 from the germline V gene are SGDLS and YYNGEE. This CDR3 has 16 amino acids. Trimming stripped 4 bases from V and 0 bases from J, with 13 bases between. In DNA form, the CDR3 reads TGTGCCAGCAGCCCCCGAGGGAGTGCAACTAATGAAAAACTGTTTTTT. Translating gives CASSPRGSATNEKLFF. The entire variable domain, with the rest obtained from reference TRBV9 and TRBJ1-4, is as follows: DSGVTQTPKHLITATGQRVTLRCSPRSGDLSVYWYQQSLDQGLQFLIQYYNGEERAKGNILERFSAQQFPDLHSELNLSSLELGDSALYFCASSPRGSATNEKLFFGSGTQLSVL.

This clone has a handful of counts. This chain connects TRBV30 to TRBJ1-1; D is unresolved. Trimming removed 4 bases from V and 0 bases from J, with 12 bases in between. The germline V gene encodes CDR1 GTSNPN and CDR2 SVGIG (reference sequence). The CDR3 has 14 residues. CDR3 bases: TGTGCCTGGATCCTACCGGCGGTGAACACTGAAGCTTTCTTT. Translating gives CAWILPAVNTEAFF.

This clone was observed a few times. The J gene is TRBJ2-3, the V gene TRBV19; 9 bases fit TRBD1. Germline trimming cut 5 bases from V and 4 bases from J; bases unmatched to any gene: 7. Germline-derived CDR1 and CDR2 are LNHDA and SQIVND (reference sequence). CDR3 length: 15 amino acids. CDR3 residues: CASSVLQGAADTQYF. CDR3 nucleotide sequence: TGTGCCAGTAGTGTCTTACAGGGGGCGGCAGATACGCAGTATTTT.

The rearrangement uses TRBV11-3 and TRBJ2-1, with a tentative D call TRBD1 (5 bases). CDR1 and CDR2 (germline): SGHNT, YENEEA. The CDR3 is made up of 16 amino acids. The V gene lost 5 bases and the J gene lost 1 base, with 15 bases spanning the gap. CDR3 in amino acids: CASSPTQGVSYNEQFF. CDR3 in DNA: TGTGCCAGCAGCCCAACCCAGGGTGTATCCTACAATGAGCAGTTCTTC.

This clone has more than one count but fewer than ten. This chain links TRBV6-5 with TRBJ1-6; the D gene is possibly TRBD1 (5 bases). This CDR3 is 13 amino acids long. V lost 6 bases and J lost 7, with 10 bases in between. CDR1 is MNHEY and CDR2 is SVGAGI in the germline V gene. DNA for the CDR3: TGTGCCAGCAGCCGGGGGGAGAATTCACCCCTCCACTTT. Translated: CASSRGENSPLHF.

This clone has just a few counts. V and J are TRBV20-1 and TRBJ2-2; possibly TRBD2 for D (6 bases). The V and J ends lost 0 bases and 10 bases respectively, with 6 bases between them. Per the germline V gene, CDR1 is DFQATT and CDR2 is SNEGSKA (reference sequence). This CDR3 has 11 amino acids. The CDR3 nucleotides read TGCAGTGCTAGAGAACTAGCGGAGCTGTTTTTT. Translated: CSARELAELFF.

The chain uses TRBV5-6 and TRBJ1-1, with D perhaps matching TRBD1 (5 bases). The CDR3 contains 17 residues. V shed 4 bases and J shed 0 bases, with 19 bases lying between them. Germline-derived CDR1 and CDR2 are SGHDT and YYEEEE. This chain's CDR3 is CASSRILIDRLNTEAFF. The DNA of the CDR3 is TGTGCCAGCAGCCGGATTTTAATAGACAGATTGAACACTGAAGCTTTCTTT.

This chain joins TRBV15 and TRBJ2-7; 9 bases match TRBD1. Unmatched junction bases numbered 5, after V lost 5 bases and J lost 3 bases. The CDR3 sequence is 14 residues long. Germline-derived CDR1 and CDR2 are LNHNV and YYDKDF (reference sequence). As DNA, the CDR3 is TGTGCCACCAGCTCCGGGGGACAGGGCTACGAGCAGTACTTC. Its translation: CATSSGGQGYEQYF.

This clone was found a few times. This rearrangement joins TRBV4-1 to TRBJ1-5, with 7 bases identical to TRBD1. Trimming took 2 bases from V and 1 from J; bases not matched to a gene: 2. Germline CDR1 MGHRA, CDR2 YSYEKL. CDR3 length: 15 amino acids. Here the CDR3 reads CASSQQDRSNQPQHF. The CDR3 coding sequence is TGCGCCAGCAGCCAACAGGACAGGAGCAATCAGCCCCAGCATTTT.

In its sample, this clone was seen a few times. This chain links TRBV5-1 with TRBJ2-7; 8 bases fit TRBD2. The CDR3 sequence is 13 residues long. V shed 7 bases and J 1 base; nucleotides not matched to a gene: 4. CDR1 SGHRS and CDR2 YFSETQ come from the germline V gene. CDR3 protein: CASRLATSYEQYF. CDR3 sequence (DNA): TGCGCCAGCCGACTAGCGACGTCCTACGAGCAGTACTTC.